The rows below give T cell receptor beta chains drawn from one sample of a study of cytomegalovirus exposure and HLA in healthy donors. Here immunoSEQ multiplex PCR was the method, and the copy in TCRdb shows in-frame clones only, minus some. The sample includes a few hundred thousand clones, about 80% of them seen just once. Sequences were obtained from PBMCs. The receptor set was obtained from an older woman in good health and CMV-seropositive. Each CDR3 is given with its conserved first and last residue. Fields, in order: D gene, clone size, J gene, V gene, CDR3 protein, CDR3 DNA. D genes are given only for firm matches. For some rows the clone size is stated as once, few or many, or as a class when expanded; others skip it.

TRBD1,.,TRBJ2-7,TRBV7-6,CASSDGQGEAYEQYF,TGTGCCAGCAGCGACGGACAGGGGGAAGCCTACGAGCAGTACTTC
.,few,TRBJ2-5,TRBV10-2,CASRRAGETQYF,TGCGCCAGTCGGCGGGCAGGAGAGACCCAGTACTTC
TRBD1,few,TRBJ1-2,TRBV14,CASRLTGKDGYTF,TGTGCCAGCAGGTTGACAGGGAAAGATGGCTACACCTTC
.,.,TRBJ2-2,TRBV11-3,CASSPGQEGGELFF,TGTGCCAGCAGCCCCGGACAGGAGGGCGGGGAGCTGTTTTTT
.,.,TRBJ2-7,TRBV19,CASRGRNYEQYF,TGTGCCAGTAGGGGCAGAAACTACGAGCAGTACTTC
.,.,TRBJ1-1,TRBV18,CASSLSVGNTEAFF,TGTGCCAGCTCACTGTCCGTCGGGAACACTGAAGCTTTCTTT
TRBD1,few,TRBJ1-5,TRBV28,CASSPGQGAGQPQHF,TGTGCCAGCAGTCCGGGACAGGGGGCAGGTCAGCCCCAGCATTTT
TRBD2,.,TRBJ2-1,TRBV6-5,CASRILAGGGNEQFF,TGTGCCAGCAGGATACTAGCGGGAGGGGGGAATGAGCAGTTCTTC
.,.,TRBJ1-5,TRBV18,CASSPDSGNQPQHF,TGTGCCAGCTCTCCGGACAGCGGCAATCAGCCCCAGCATTTT
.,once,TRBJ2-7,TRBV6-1,CASSDSIRGEQYF,TGTGCCAGCAGTGACTCGATCAGGGGCGAGCAGTACTTC
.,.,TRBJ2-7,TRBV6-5,CASSYGPGLSSYEQYF,TGTGCCAGCAGTTACGGTCCGGGACTTAGCTCCTACGAGCAGTACTTC
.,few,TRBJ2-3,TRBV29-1,CSVETNTDTQYF,TGCAGCGTTGAGACTAATACAGATACGCAGTATTTT
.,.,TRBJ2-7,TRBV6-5,CASGRGAALSYEQYF,TGTGCCAGCGGCAGGGGGGCAGCTCTCTCCTACGAGCAGTACTTC
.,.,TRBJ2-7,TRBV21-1,CASSRVLAGTASYEQYF,TGTGCCAGCAGCAGGGTTCTAGCGGGAACGGCGTCCTACGAGCAGTACTTC
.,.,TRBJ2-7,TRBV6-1,CASNTGLLYEQYF,TGTGCCAGCAATACAGGGCTTCTCTACGAGCAGTACTTC
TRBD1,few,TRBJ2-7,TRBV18,CASSKTGLSHEQYF,TGTGCCAGCTCAAAGACAGGGCTATCCCACGAGCAGTACTTC
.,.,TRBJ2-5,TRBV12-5,CASGLMVSGLETQYF,TGTGCTAGTGGTTTGATGGTTAGCGGCCTGGAGACCCAGTACTTC
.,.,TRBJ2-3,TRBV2,CASSSVTDTQYF,TGTGCCAGCAGTTCGGTAACAGATACGCAGTATTTT
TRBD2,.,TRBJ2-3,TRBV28,CASTTPGGGSTDTQYF,TGTGCCAGCACCACCCCTGGGGGGGGAAGCACAGATACGCAGTATTTT
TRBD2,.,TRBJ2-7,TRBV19,CASSLAGVPYEQYF,TGTGCCAGTAGCTTAGCGGGAGTACCCTACGAGCAGTACTTC